A selection of T cell receptor beta chains follows, all from one sample in a study of blood T cell repertoires in COVID-19. TCRdb keeps only in-frame clones here, not all; method: immunoSEQ multiplex PCR. The sample includes about 83,000 clones, roughly 86% seen only once; the top ten take roughly 8%. Sequenced input: peripheral blood. All receptors come from a man aged 50 to 59 with active COVID-19. The CDR3 runs from the conserved cysteine through the conserved F or W. A D gene is named only where the DNA matches it firmly. The size entry is marked missing in some rows and otherwise reads once, few, many or a size class.

clone size: .; V gene: TRBV4-3; D gene: .; J gene: TRBJ2-1; CDR3 DNA: TGCGCCAGCAGCCAAGATTCCCAGGGGAGGGCCTACAATGAGCAGTTCTTC; CDR3 protein: CASSQDSQGRAYNEQFF
clone size: .; V gene: TRBV25-1; D gene: .; J gene: TRBJ2-7; CDR3 DNA: TGTGCCAGCAGTGCACAGGTTACCTACGAGCAGTACTTC; CDR3 protein: CASSAQVTYEQYF
clone size: .; V gene: TRBV7-2; D gene: .; J gene: TRBJ1-1; CDR3 DNA: TGTGCCAGCAGTGGAGGACCCACCCCAACCCGGTCTGAAGCTTTCTTT; CDR3 protein: CASSGGPTPTRSEAFF
clone size: .; V gene: TRBV3-1/TRBV3-2; D gene: .; J gene: TRBJ2-3; CDR3 DNA: TGTGCCAGCAGCCAAGGGGGCTATACGGATACGCAGTATTTT; CDR3 protein: CASSQGGYTDTQYF
clone size: .; V gene: TRBV7-8; D gene: TRBD1; J gene: TRBJ2-7; CDR3 DNA: TGTGCCAGCAGCTTTAATCCTGGACAGGCCTACGAGCAGTACTTC; CDR3 protein: CASSFNPGQAYEQYF
clone size: .; V gene: TRBV7-2; D gene: .; J gene: TRBJ1-4; CDR3 DNA: TGTGCCAGCAGCTTAGTCAGGGCTCAGGCTAATGAAAAACTGTTTTTT; CDR3 protein: CASSLVRAQANEKLFF
clone size: .; V gene: TRBV2; D gene: .; J gene: TRBJ2-7; CDR3 DNA: TGTGCCAGCAGTGTAAGTTTACTACAGGGCTACGAGCAGTACTTC; CDR3 protein: CASSVSLLQGYEQYF
clone size: .; V gene: TRBV5-1; D gene: TRBD1; J gene: TRBJ1-2; CDR3 DNA: TGCGCCAGCAGCTTGTCCTCAGGGGGCGAGGGCTACACCTTC; CDR3 protein: CASSLSSGGEGYTF
clone size: .; V gene: TRBV7-2; D gene: TRBD2; J gene: TRBJ2-3; CDR3 DNA: TGTGCCATCGGGGGGGGAGGAGATACGCAGTATTTT; CDR3 protein: CAIGGGGDTQYF
clone size: .; V gene: TRBV11-2; D gene: .; J gene: TRBJ1-4; CDR3 DNA: TGTGCCAGCAGCTTAGATCCGCCCTTACGGAGCTGGGGCGATGAAAAACTGTTTTTT; CDR3 protein: CASSLDPPLRSWGDEKLFF
clone size: few; V gene: TRBV4-1; D gene: .; J gene: TRBJ1-2; CDR3 DNA: TGCGCCAGCAGCGGGTCAGGTTATGGCTACACCTTC; CDR3 protein: CASSGSGYGYTF
clone size: .; V gene: TRBV7-9; D gene: TRBD2; J gene: TRBJ2-3; CDR3 DNA: TGTGCCAGCAGCTCCCGCTTAGCGGGGAGGCCTTATACGCAGTATTTT; CDR3 protein: CASSSRLAGRPYTQYF
clone size: once; V gene: TRBV9; D gene: TRBD1; J gene: TRBJ1-2; CDR3 DNA: TGTGCCAGCAGCGTAGATGGACAGGGCTATGGCTACACCTTC; CDR3 protein: CASSVDGQGYGYTF
clone size: .; V gene: TRBV9; D gene: TRBD2; J gene: TRBJ2-5; CDR3 DNA: TGTGCCAGCAGCGCCTTTTGGGGGGGGAAAGAGACCCAGTACTTC; CDR3 protein: CASSAFWGGKETQYF
clone size: .; V gene: TRBV7-8; D gene: .; J gene: TRBJ1-1; CDR3 DNA: TGTGCCAGCAGCCCAACCGTGGCCGACACTGAAGCTTTCTTT; CDR3 protein: CASSPTVADTEAFF
clone size: .; V gene: TRBV29-1; D gene: .; J gene: TRBJ1-4; CDR3 DNA: TGCAGCGTGGCATACAGGGCGTCTAATGAAAAACTGTTTTTT; CDR3 protein: CSVAYRASNEKLFF
clone size: .; V gene: TRBV28; D gene: TRBD1; J gene: TRBJ1-2; CDR3 DNA: TGTGCCAGCAGTTCTCCGGGACAGGGTAGAGGCTATGGCTACACCTTC; CDR3 protein: CASSSPGQGRGYGYTF
clone size: .; V gene: TRBV28; D gene: TRBD1; J gene: TRBJ1-1; CDR3 DNA: TGTGCCAGCAGTTTTGAATTCAGGGGGCTCACTGAAGCTTTCTTT; CDR3 protein: CASSFEFRGLTEAFF
clone size: .; V gene: TRBV7-8; D gene: TRBD1; J gene: TRBJ1-1; CDR3 DNA: TGTGCCAGCAGCTTTCAGACAGGGGTGAACACTGAAGCTTTCTTT; CDR3 protein: CASSFQTGVNTEAFF
clone size: once; V gene: TRBV5-1; D gene: TRBD1; J gene: TRBJ2-5; CDR3 DNA: TGCGCCAGCAGCTCAGGACAGGGCGGAGAGACCCAGTACTTC; CDR3 protein: CASSSGQGGETQYF
clone size: many; V gene: TRBV12-5; D gene: TRBD1; J gene: TRBJ2-1; CDR3 DNA: TGTGCTAGTGGTTCGACAGGGTTGACCTACAATGAGCAGTTCTTC; CDR3 protein: CASGSTGLTYNEQFF
clone size: once; V gene: TRBV27; D gene: TRBD1; J gene: TRBJ1-2; CDR3 DNA: TGTGTCAGCACCGGGTGGGGGACAGGGACTTCGCTCGGTGGCTACACCTTC; CDR3 protein: CVSTGWGTGTSLGGYTF
clone size: .; V gene: TRBV27; D gene: TRBD1; J gene: TRBJ1-6; CDR3 DNA: TGTGCCAGCAGTCCGAGACAGGGGGCCGCCTATAATTCACCCCTCCACTTT; CDR3 protein: CASSPRQGAAYNSPLHF
clone size: .; V gene: TRBV19; D gene: .; J gene: TRBJ1-1; CDR3 DNA: TGTGCCAGTAGGAACAGTGGCCGGGGGGCTTTCTTT; CDR3 protein: CASRNSGRGAFF
clone size: .; V gene: TRBV5-4; D gene: .; J gene: TRBJ1-1; CDR3 DNA: TGTGCCAGCAGCTTGGAGGTCCGACTTGAAGCTTTCTTT; CDR3 protein: CASSLEVRLEAFF
clone size: .; V gene: TRBV9; D gene: .; J gene: TRBJ2-1; CDR3 DNA: TGTGCCAGCAGCTTGGGGGGTCGGTCCTACAATGAGCAGTTCTTC; CDR3 protein: CASSLGGRSYNEQFF
clone size: .; V gene: TRBV4-2; D gene: TRBD2; J gene: TRBJ2-1; CDR3 DNA: TGTGCCAGCAGCCAAGCTAATAGCGGGTCTTACAATGAGCAGTTCTTC; CDR3 protein: CASSQANSGSYNEQFF
clone size: once; V gene: TRBV6-5; D gene: .; J gene: TRBJ2-7; CDR3 DNA: TGTGCCAGCGGGCTGGACACCGCGTACGAGCAGTACTTC; CDR3 protein: CASGLDTAYEQYF
clone size: .; V gene: TRBV19; D gene: TRBD1; J gene: TRBJ2-3; CDR3 DNA: TGTGCCAGCTGGGACAGGGGGCGCGCAGATACGCAGTATTTT; CDR3 protein: CASWDRGRADTQYF
clone size: .; V gene: TRBV29-1; D gene: .; J gene: TRBJ1-2; CDR3 DNA: TGCAGCGTTGTACAGCCCAGCTATGGCTACACCTTC; CDR3 protein: CSVVQPSYGYTF
clone size: .; V gene: TRBV27; D gene: .; J gene: TRBJ2-5; CDR3 DNA: TGTGCCAGCAGTTCAGGAGGAGTCACCCAAGAGACCCAGTACTTC; CDR3 protein: CASSSGGVTQETQYF
clone size: .; V gene: TRBV9; D gene: TRBD1; J gene: TRBJ1-6; CDR3 DNA: TGTGCCAGCAGCGTAGGATCGGGACAGTATAATTCACCCCTCCACTTT; CDR3 protein: CASSVGSGQYNSPLHF
clone size: .; V gene: TRBV9; D gene: TRBD2; J gene: TRBJ2-2; CDR3 DNA: TGTGCCAGCAGCGTTCGGAGGACTAGCGGGAGGTCCGGGGAGCTGTTTTTT; CDR3 protein: CASSVRRTSGRSGELFF
clone size: .; V gene: TRBV3-1/TRBV3-2; D gene: .; J gene: TRBJ2-3; CDR3 DNA: TGTGCCAGCAAGTCGGGAGCCGAAACAGATACGCAGTATTTT; CDR3 protein: CASKSGAETDTQYF
clone size: .; V gene: TRBV28; D gene: .; J gene: TRBJ1-3; CDR3 DNA: TGTGCCAGCAGTTCTAGGCCCTTCGGCTCTGGAAACACCATATATTTT; CDR3 protein: CASSSRPFGSGNTIYF
clone size: .; V gene: TRBV4-2; D gene: .; J gene: TRBJ2-1; CDR3 DNA: TGTGCCAGCAGCCAAGAGTTGGTGGGCGGGGCGCAGTACAATGAGCAGTTCTTC; CDR3 protein: CASSQELVGGAQYNEQFF
clone size: .; V gene: TRBV6-6; D gene: TRBD1; J gene: TRBJ2-1; CDR3 DNA: TGTGCCAGCAGTTACTCTCCGGGACAGGGGAATGAGCAGTTCTTC; CDR3 protein: CASSYSPGQGNEQFF
clone size: .; V gene: TRBV28; D gene: TRBD2; J gene: TRBJ2-7; CDR3 DNA: TGTGCCAGCAGTTTGCCGACTAGCGGGTCCTACGAGCAGTACTTC; CDR3 protein: CASSLPTSGSYEQYF
clone size: .; V gene: TRBV5-1; D gene: TRBD2; J gene: TRBJ2-3; CDR3 DNA: TGCGCCAGCATCGCGACTAGCGGGACTAGCACAGATACGCAGTATTTT; CDR3 protein: CASIATSGTSTDTQYF
clone size: .; V gene: TRBV18; D gene: TRBD1; J gene: TRBJ1-4; CDR3 DNA: TGTGCCAGCTCACCCGGGACAGGGGGAACGGCAACTAATGAAAAACTGTTTTTT; CDR3 protein: CASSPGTGGTATNEKLFF
clone size: .; V gene: TRBV4-2; D gene: TRBD2; J gene: TRBJ2-7; CDR3 DNA: TGTGCCAGCAGCCAAGGACTAGCGGGACACCGATCCTACGAGCAGTACTTC; CDR3 protein: CASSQGLAGHRSYEQYF
clone size: .; V gene: TRBV19; D gene: TRBD2; J gene: TRBJ2-1; CDR3 DNA: TGTGCCAGTAGTACCACTAGCGCTAGCTCCTACAATGAGCAGTTCTTC; CDR3 protein: CASSTTSASSYNEQFF
clone size: .; V gene: TRBV5-1; D gene: TRBD2; J gene: TRBJ2-2; CDR3 DNA: TGCGCCAGCGCTCCTTTGGCGGGGGGGAACACCGGGGAGCTGTTTTTT; CDR3 protein: CASAPLAGGNTGELFF
clone size: .; V gene: TRBV21-1; D gene: .; J gene: TRBJ2-7; CDR3 DNA: TGTGCCAGCAGCAAAGTGGTATGCGACGAGCAGTACTTC; CDR3 protein: CASSKVVCDEQYF
clone size: .; V gene: TRBV29-1; D gene: .; J gene: TRBJ2-1; CDR3 DNA: TGCAGCGTTGAAAGGGAGAGCAATGAGCAGTTCTTC; CDR3 protein: CSVERESNEQFF
clone size: .; V gene: TRBV19; D gene: TRBD2; J gene: TRBJ2-1; CDR3 DNA: TGTGCCAGTAGTATTAGCGGGATACCCTACAATGAGCAGTTCTTC; CDR3 protein: CASSISGIPYNEQFF
clone size: .; V gene: TRBV28; D gene: TRBD1; J gene: TRBJ1-2; CDR3 DNA: TGTGCCAGCAGTCCTGGGACAGGGGGTGGCTACACCTTC; CDR3 protein: CASSPGTGGGYTF
clone size: few; V gene: TRBV7-2; D gene: TRBD2; J gene: TRBJ2-3; CDR3 DNA: TGTGCCAGCAGCTACGGGAGGGCAAGCACAGATACGCAGTATTTT; CDR3 protein: CASSYGRASTDTQYF
clone size: .; V gene: TRBV27; D gene: .; J gene: TRBJ1-5; CDR3 DNA: TGTGCCAGCAGGGACAGTCGAAATCAGCCCCAGCATTTT; CDR3 protein: CASRDSRNQPQHF
clone size: .; V gene: TRBV29-1; D gene: .; J gene: TRBJ2-3; CDR3 DNA: TGCAGCGTAGAGGGACACTACACAGATACGCAGTATTTT; CDR3 protein: CSVEGHYTDTQYF
clone size: .; V gene: TRBV5-4; D gene: TRBD1; J gene: TRBJ2-1; CDR3 DNA: TGTGCCAGCAGCTTGACAGGGGGTCGCGAGCAGTTCTTC; CDR3 protein: CASSLTGGREQFF
clone size: .; V gene: TRBV4-3; D gene: TRBD1; J gene: TRBJ1-4; CDR3 DNA: TGCGCCAGCAGCCAAGTGGGGATCCGGGACAGTGATAATGAAAAACTGTTTTTT; CDR3 protein: CASSQVGIRDSDNEKLFF
clone size: .; V gene: TRBV11-2; D gene: TRBD1; J gene: TRBJ2-1; CDR3 DNA: TGTGCCAGCAGTCCAGGGGGCTCCTACAATGAGCAGTTCTTC; CDR3 protein: CASSPGGSYNEQFF